The 28 T cell receptor beta chains below come from one sample, sequenced in a study of T cell clonality in common variable immunodeficiency. Generated by immunoSEQ multiplex PCR, the TCRdb table keeps only in-frame clones and is missing some. The sample presents roughly 42,000 clones, none singletons. Input material: peripheral blood mononuclear cells. These receptors all stem from a person aged 18-70 years in good health.

This clone was seen at least ten times. The read halts 3 residues ahead of the CDR3 end, with the missing end drawn from the germline J gene. The genes are TRBV7-6 and TRBJ2-5; 7 nucleotides agree with TRBD2. V lost 5 bases, J lost 5 bases, and 14 bases stayed unmatched. The CDR3 has 16 amino acids. Germline V gene sequence: CDR1 SGHVS, CDR2 FNYEAQ. The part of the CDR3 DNA that was read is TGTGCCAGCAGCCCGCGGGGGAGCGTCTCAAGCGAGACC. Translation gives CASSPRGSVSSET. The full CDR3 protein is CASSPRGSVSSETQYF.

In this sample, this clone turned up many times. The read comes to an end 3 residues before the CDR3 does, leaving the germline J gene to fill in the end. This chain joins TRBV4-1 and TRBJ1-1; D not resolved. Deletions cut 1 base from V and 3 bases from J, with 6 bases between. The CDR3 loop spans 13 amino acids. CDR1 and CDR2 (germline): MGHRA, YSYEKL. The CDR3 loop reads CASSQVRDTEAFF. The sequenced CDR3 bases are TGCGCCAGCAGCCAAGTCCGGGACACTGAA.

The sample holds many counts of this clone. Read coverage stops 3 residues before the CDR3 terminus; the germline J gene supplies the remainder. The chain couples TRBV20-1 to TRBJ2-3, with D possibly TRBD2 on 7 matching bases. Germline V CDR1 and CDR2: DFQATT, SNEGSKA (reference sequence). The CDR3 is made up of 15 amino acids. Between the trimmed V and J ends, which lost 2 bases and 2 bases, there was a span of 14 bases. The part of the CDR3 DNA that was read is TGCAGTGCTAGATATGGGGGGGCCGACACAGATACG. Translating gives CSARYGGADTDT. The whole CDR3 is CSARYGGADTDTQYF.

This clone was recorded at least ten times. The CDR3 goes on 3 residues after the read ends, and that part is filled in from the germline J gene. V gene TRBV5-1 combines with J gene TRBJ2-3; possible D gene TRBD2, 5 bases. Germline CDR1 and CDR2: SGHRS and YFSETQ. CDR3 size: 15 residues. Trimming left V 0 bases short and J 1 base short, with 9 bases between. CDR3 region: CASSLAGDRTDTQYF. The sequenced part of the CDR3 DNA is TGCGCCAGCAGCTTGGCCGGGGATCGCACAGATACG.

This clone showed up many times. The CDR3 goes on 3 residues after the read ends, and that part is filled in from the germline J gene. The rearrangement joins TRBV3-1 (or the pseudogene TRBV3-2) to TRBJ2-1; 10 nucleotides match TRBD2. The CDR3 covers 20 residues. Trimming took 2 bases from V and 3 from J; bases not matched to a gene: 16. CDR1 is LGHDT and CDR2 is YNNKEL in the germline V gene (reference sequence). The CDR3 spells CASSQNYAGLAGARYNEQFF. The part of the CDR3 DNA that was read is TGTGCCAGCAGCCAAAACTACGCGGGGCTAGCGGGGGCCCGCTACAATGAG.

This clone has a count of ten or more. The read gets to within 3 residues of the CDR3 end, and the germline J gene fills in the rest. The J gene is TRBJ2-5, the V gene TRBV7-7; possibly TRBD1 for D (5 bases). V lost 7 bases and J 2 bases, leaving 14 bases between the germline ends. In germline, CDR1 is SSHAT, CDR2 FNYEAQ (reference sequence). The CDR3 has 14 residues. The CDR3 sequence is CASKNRPTQETQYF. CDR3 DNA, as far as it was read: TGTGCCAGCAAAAACAGGCCAACACAAGAGACC.

This clone was recorded many times. Read sequence stops 3 residues before the CDR3 end, and the germline J gene provides the missing end. This rearrangement joins TRBV5-1 to TRBJ1-1; a possible D gene is TRBD1 (6 bases). The CDR3 extends over 15 amino acids. With 2 bases removed from V and 5 bases from J, the gap between germline ends came to 16 bases. Germline CDR1 reads SGHRS; CDR2 reads YFSETQ. The sequenced CDR3 bases are TGCGCCAGCAGCTTAGGGGGGGGGCTCTGGACTGAA. Its protein is CASSLGGGLWTE. The whole CDR3 sequence reads CASSLGGGLWTEAFF.

This clone was seen repeatedly, ten times or more. Read data end 3 residues before the CDR3 end; the end is taken from the germline J gene. The chain carries TRBV13 and TRBJ1-1; TRBD1 aligns across 8 bases. V trimming: 5 bases; J trimming: 5 bases; junction bases outside the gene matches: 10. This CDR3 has 15 amino acids. CDR1 and CDR2 from the germline V gene are PRHDT and FYEKMQ (reference sequence). CDR3 DNA (partial): TGTGCCAGCAGCCCCGTGGACAGGGTGGGTACTGAA. It specifies CASSPVDRVGTE. The CDR3 in full is CASSPVDRVGTEAFF.

This clone has ten or more counts. The CDR3 is CASSPGVYNQPQHF. CDR3 DNA (partial): TGTGCCAGCAGCCCCGGGGTTTACAATCAGCCC. The V gene is TRBV5-6, the J gene TRBJ1-5; D gene ambiguous. The CDR3 end falls 3 residues outside the read, so it is completed with the germline J gene. Trimming shortened V by 4 bases and J by 3 bases, and 11 bases separated the two germline ends. CDR1 is SGHDT, CDR2 YYEEEE, per germline. The CDR3 covers 14 residues.

This clone was counted many times. The read ends 3 residues before the CDR3 terminus; that terminus is restored from the germline J gene. This chain connects TRBV5-1 to TRBJ2-2; 8 bases match TRBD2. After removal of 2 bases from V and 1 base from J, the junction contained 4 bases not matched to a gene. This CDR3 is 16 amino acids long. Germline V gene data show CDR1 as SGHRS and CDR2 as YFSETQ. The CDR3 DNA, read in part, is TGCGCCAGCAGCTTACAGACTAGCGTGAACACCGGGGAG. Amino acids: CASSLQTSVNTGE. The entire CDR3 sequence reads CASSLQTSVNTGELFF.

A note on this clone: With the read ending 3 residues before the CDR3 end, the germline J gene is used to fill in that end. The V gene is TRBV7-6, the J gene TRBJ1-2; D unclear. V gave up 7 bases and J gave up 3 bases, with 9 bases separating them. Germline V CDR1 and CDR2: SGHVS, FNYEAQ. CDR3 size: 12 residues. The chain's CDR3 is CASKGLYYGYTF. The CDR3 bases that were read are TGTGCCAGCAAGGGTCTTTACTATGGC.

There are many counts of this clone. The observed sequence ends 3 residues before the CDR3 terminus, with the missing tail filled in from the germline J gene. The genes are TRBV19 and TRBJ2-7; 7 positions match TRBD2. Germline CDR1 is LNHDA and CDR2 is SQIVND (reference sequence). This CDR3 spans 16 amino acids. The junction had 7 bases not matched to a gene; V was cut back by 0 bases and J by 2 bases. The CDR3 bases that were read are TGTGCCAGTAGTATAGACCCGGGCGGGGGAGCCTACGAG. Protein sequence: CASSIDPGGGAYE. The CDR3 in full is CASSIDPGGGAYEQYF.

This clone has at least ten counts. The CDR3 extends 3 residues past the end of the read, so its final part is completed from the germline J gene. The chain employs TRBV20-1 and TRBJ1-4, with a possible D match to TRBD1 (5 bases). The CDR3 has 17 amino acids. Germline CDR1 and CDR2: DFQATT and SNEGSKA (reference sequence). V was trimmed by 0 bases and J by 6 bases, leaving 20 bases between them. The CDR3 loop is CSARDLGGGAGDEKLFF. Partial CDR3 DNA: TGCAGTGCTAGAGATTTGGGGGGAGGGGCTGGGGATGAAAAA.

Concerning this clone itself: From the germline J gene comes the end of the CDR3, since the read stops 3 residues before it. The chain joins TRBV7-8 to TRBJ1-2; no clear D gene. Germline V CDR1 and CDR2: SGHVS, FQNEAQ. CDR3 length: 11 residues. The DNA read from the CDR3 is TGTGCCAGCAGCTGGGCCGATACC. It specifies CASSWADT. The CDR3 reads in full as CASSWADTYTF.

This clone turned up a few times. Sequencing ends 3 residues short of the CDR3 end; the germline J gene provides the rest. The chain uses TRBV13 and TRBJ2-3, with 7 bases matching TRBD2. CDR1 and CDR2 from the germline V gene are PRHDT and FYEKMQ (reference sequence). This CDR3 contains 12 residues. The CDR3 loop reads CASSAGRETQYF. The covered CDR3 bases are TGTGCCAGCAGCGCTGGGCGGGAGACG.

This clone was picked up many times. From the germline J gene comes the end of the CDR3, since the read stops 3 residues before it. The chain recombines TRBV5-8 with TRBJ2-1; 8 nucleotides agree with TRBD2. This CDR3 region has 15 residues. CDR1 is SGHTS, CDR2 YDEGEE, per germline. The trim removed 1 base at V and 8 bases at J, leaving 8 bases unmatched. CDR3 protein: CASSLMPRGGYEQFF. The part of the CDR3 DNA that was read is TGTGCCAGCAGCTTGATGCCCCGGGGGGGATATGAG.

This clone was seen repeatedly, ten times or more. The read terminates 3 residues ahead of where the CDR3 ends, so the germline J gene completes it. The chain has TRBV19 and TRBJ2-3; 9 bases align to TRBD2. Looked up from germline, CDR1 is LNHDA and CDR2 is SQIVND (reference sequence). The junction had 13 bases not matched to a gene; V was cut back by 5 bases and J by 4 bases. CDR3 length: 17 residues. CDR3 bases read: TGTGCCAGTAGTTCGGATTTAGCGGGAGTGCGAGCAGATACG. This gives the protein CASSSDLAGVRADT. The whole CDR3 sequence is CASSSDLAGVRADTQYF.

Ten or more counts support this clone. The CDR3 end is not reached by the read, which stops 3 residues before it; the germline J gene fills it in. V is TRBV14 and J is TRBJ2-1, with 7 bases that match TRBD2. The length of the CDR3 is 14 residues. Germline CDR1 is SGHDN and CDR2 is FVKESK. Trimming at V came to 4 bases and at J to 6 bases, leaving 6 bases not matched to a gene. The sequenced CDR3 bases are TGTGCCAGCAGCCTAGGACTAGGAGGCAATGAG. Protein sequence: CASSLGLGGNE. The whole CDR3 reads CASSLGLGGNEQFF.

This clone was detected many times. The read halts 3 residues ahead of the CDR3 end, with the missing end drawn from the germline J gene. This chain uses TRBV6-2 or TRBV6-3 with TRBJ2-1, with TRBD1 matching over 12 bases. Trimming took 2 bases from V and 7 from J; bases not matched to a gene: 3. The germline V gene has CDR1 MNHEY and CDR2 SVGEGT. The CDR3 has 15 residues. The part of the CDR3 DNA that was read is TGTGCCAGCAGTTACGGGACAGGGGGCTATAATGAG. This translates into CASSYGTGGYNE. Given in full, the CDR3 is CASSYGTGGYNEQFF.

This clone has at least ten counts. The read terminates 3 residues before the CDR3 end, so the remaining end is supplied by the germline J gene. This chain connects TRBV5-1 to TRBJ2-7, with D perhaps TRBD2 (6 bases). The CDR3 is made up of 15 amino acids. Germline CDR1 SGHRS, CDR2 YFSETQ. The ends were cut back, 1 base at V and 0 bases at J, with 11 bases in the middle. CDR3: CASSLIDSGSYEQYF. The DNA read from the CDR3 is TGCGCCAGCAGCTTGATAGATAGCGGCTCCTACGAG.

This clone appeared many times. The read ends 3 residues early relative to the CDR3; the germline J gene fills the gap. The J gene is TRBJ2-2, the V gene TRBV30, with 10 bases that match TRBD2. The V segment lost 0 bases and the J segment 8 bases; nucleotides outside the gene matches: 0. The germline V gene has CDR1 GTSNPN and CDR2 SVGIG (reference sequence). The CDR3 runs to 13 residues. CDR3 DNA (partial): TGTGCCTGGAGTGTACTAGCGGGGGGGGAG. This gives the protein CAWSVLAGGE. The whole CDR3 sequence reads CAWSVLAGGELFF.

This clone has ten or more counts. The read stops 3 residues short of the end of the CDR3; the missing end is completed from the germline J gene. This chain links TRBV18 with TRBJ1-1, with D maybe TRBD1 (6 bases). V lost 5 bases and J lost 2, with 12 bases in between. This CDR3 spans 14 amino acids. Germline V gives CDR1 KGHSH, CDR2 LQKENI. Incomplete CDR3 DNA: TGTGCCAGCTCAGAAGACAGGCTAAACACTGAA. This gives the protein CASSEDRLNTE. The complete CDR3 protein is CASSEDRLNTEAFF.

Remarks on this clone: The missing CDR3 end, 3 residues past where the read stops, is filled in from the germline J gene. V and J are TRBV5-1 and TRBJ2-7; 8 bases agree with TRBD2. The CDR3 contains 16 residues. Germline CDR1 reads SGHRS; CDR2 reads YFSETQ. J lost 6 bases, V lost 4 bases, and 15 bases had no gene match. The CDR3 loop reads CASSTKRGGPTTEQYF. The CDR3 bases that were read are TGCGCCAGCAGCACCAAGCGCGGGGGGCCAACCACCGAG.

This clone was observed a handful of times. The read comes to an end 3 residues before the CDR3 does, leaving the germline J gene to fill in the end. The chain links TRBV5-1 to TRBJ1-2, with TRBD1 matching 10 bases. Germline CDR1 is SGHRS and CDR2 is YFSETQ. The CDR3 extends over 15 amino acids. The ends lost 3 bases at V and 7 bases at J; junction bases unmatched: 9. CDR3 loop: CASSSWTGGLGGYTF. CDR3 bases read: TGCGCCAGCAGCTCTTGGACAGGGGGTTTAGGTGGC.

This clone was picked up many times. The CDR3 extends 3 residues past the end of the read, so its final part is completed from the germline J gene. The rearrangement uses TRBV5-1 and TRBJ1-1; TRBD1 is a possible D gene (5 bases). The V end was cut by 4 bases, the J end by 4 bases, with 11 bases between. CDR1 and CDR2 (germline): SGHRS, YFSETQ. The CDR3 loop spans 13 amino acids. Partial CDR3 DNA: TGCGCCAGCAGCCACGGAGGGGCCACTGAA. This gives the protein CASSHGGATE. The CDR3 in its entirety is CASSHGGATEAFF.

The table lists this clone with many counts. An end of the junction does not agree with germline; a read error may underlie this. The read gets to within 3 residues of the CDR3 end, and the germline J gene fills in the rest. V usage is TRBV5-1 and J usage is TRBJ2-1, with 9 bases lining up with TRBD2. The CDR3 covers 16 residues. Germline V CDR1 and CDR2: SGHRS, YFSETQ. CDR3 DNA, as far as it was read: TGCGTCAGCAGCTTGGTTGTGGCGGGGGGGCCAGTTGAG. Translating it yields CVSSLVVAGGPVE. The whole CDR3 protein is CVSSLVVAGGPVEQFF.

This clone was counted at least ten times. Read sequence stops 3 residues before the CDR3 end, and the germline J gene provides the missing end. The chain combines TRBV5-4 with TRBJ2-7; D may be TRBD2 (6 bases). The V gene lost 4 bases and the J gene lost 4 bases, with 12 bases spanning the gap. CDR3 length: 13 residues. CDR1 is SGHNT, CDR2 YYREEE, per germline (reference sequence). The part of the CDR3 DNA that was read is TGTGCCAGCAGCCGGGACTCAGATTACGAG. It codes for CASSRDSDYE. The whole CDR3 protein reads CASSRDSDYEQYF.

This clone was seen ten or more times. Sequencing ends 3 residues short of the CDR3 end; the germline J gene provides the rest. The genes are TRBV15 and TRBJ2-3, with D unresolved. The CDR3 has 16 residues. Trimming took off 3 bases at V and 1 base at J, with 14 bases between the two ends. Germline V CDR1 and CDR2: LNHNV, YYDKDF (reference sequence). The CDR3 loop is CATSSLLGKGTDTQYF. The CDR3 bases that were read are TGTGCCACCAGCAGCCTTCTAGGAAAAGGCACAGATACG.